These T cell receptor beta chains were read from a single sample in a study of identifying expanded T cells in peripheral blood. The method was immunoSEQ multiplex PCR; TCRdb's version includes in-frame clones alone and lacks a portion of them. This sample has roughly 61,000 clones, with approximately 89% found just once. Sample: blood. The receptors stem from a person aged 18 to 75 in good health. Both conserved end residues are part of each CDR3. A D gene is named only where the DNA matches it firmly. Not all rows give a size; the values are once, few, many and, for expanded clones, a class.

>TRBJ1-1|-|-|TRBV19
CASSTLSIRNTEAFF
TGTGCCAGTAGTACCCTTTCCATTAGGAACACTGAAGCTTTCTTT
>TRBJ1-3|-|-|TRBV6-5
CASSYGRPISGNTIYF
TGTGCCAGCAGTTACGGGAGGCCAATCTCTGGAAACACCATATATTTT
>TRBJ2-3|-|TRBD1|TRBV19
CASSDRGFTDTQYF
TGTGCCAGTAGTGACAGGGGCTTCACAGATACGCAGTATTTT
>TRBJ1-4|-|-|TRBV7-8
CASSQAGHLATNEKLFF
TGTGCCAGCAGTCAGGCGGGCCATCTTGCAACTAATGAAAAACTGTTTTTT
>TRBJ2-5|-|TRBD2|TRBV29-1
CSVDFEGLPQETQYF
TGCAGCGTCGATTTCGAGGGACTACCGCAAGAGACCCAGTACTTC
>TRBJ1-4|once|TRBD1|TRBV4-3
CASSRLGQGEEALFF
TGCGCCAGCAGCCGCCTTGGACAGGGGGAGGAGGCCCTGTTTTTT
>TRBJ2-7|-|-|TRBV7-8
CASSPDRGSYEQYF
TGTGCCAGCAGCCCCGACCGAGGGTCCTACGAGCAGTACTTC
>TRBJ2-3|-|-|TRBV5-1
CASSLDFTDTQYF
TGCGCCAGCAGCTTGGACTTCACAGATACGCAGTATTTT
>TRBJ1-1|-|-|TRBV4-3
CASSQGQNTEAFF
TGCGCCAGCAGCCAAGGACAGAACACTGAAGCTTTCTTT
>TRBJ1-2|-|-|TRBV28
CASSLGRGGSYGYTF
TGTGCCAGCAGTTTAGGAAGGGGCGGTTCCTATGGCTACACCTTC
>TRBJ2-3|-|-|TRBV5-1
CASSTGSPSTDTQYF
TGCGCCAGCAGCACCGGGAGTCCATCCACAGATACGCAGTATTTT